This record concerns one T cell receptor beta chain sequence. Its antigen is still unknown. No much larger clonotype is one base removed from it; base qualities were not supplied. CDR1 and CDR2, per the germline V gene, are SGDLS and YYNGEE. From cysteine to phenylalanine, the CDR3 is 12 amino acids long. The read is trimmed to its CDR3 DNA, 36 bases read in frame from base 1. V gives up 0 bases and J gives up 5 bases, and the segment between their germline ends measures 5 bases. This record comes from a study of blood T cell repertoires in COVID-19 (dated by TCRdb to 2018 to 2020). Regarding the research as a whole: Samples from collaborators originated in the United States, Italy and Spain and spanned both the acute and convalescent phases of COVID-19. The material from the prospective study consisted of cDNA or gDNA derived from T cells, B-cell-depleted T cells, or PBMCs. The dataset comprised deeply sampled blood TCRbeta repertoires from subjects exposed to, actively infected with, or recovered from COVID-19. A freely available public database, intended as a resource for researchers studying the immune response to SARS-CoV-2, is where the repertoires were released. Samples came from the ongoing ImmuneRACE study (first 160 participants) plus 1,254 subjects from 6 global collaborators. A de-identified subject ID, COVID-19 status, age in years and sex were almost always included in the sample metadata. Where available, HLA class I and class II types were obtained from metadata supplied by the sample provider rather than from assay-based typing.

The immunoSEQ Assay, a bias-controlled multiplex PCR, was used to amplify TCRbeta CDR3 regions from genomic DNA. The original methods were these. Nucleated cell counts per sample were estimated from amplification of reference gene primers within the assay. To quantify the absolute abundance of each unique TCRbeta CDR3 rearrangement, sequence reads were collapsed and filtered. For each sample, productive Simpson clonality was calculated by taking the square root of Simpson's diversity index across productive rearrangements. TCRdb took this table from immuneACCESS and kept in-frame rearrangements with V and J called. Such tables lack part of the clones; where checked against another copy, unresolved V genes explain under half of the gap, and the rest is unexplained. V and J calls and clone size are given by that table; D and trimming were obtained from the DNA. The sample table holds 81,000 or so clones, of which over 75% were seen once. Around 9.6% of the sample lies in the top ten.

The paper's findings and limits, for the study overall: How much clinical and demographic metadata was included differed by source and by participant, and the metadata was provided uncurated.

In Seattle, one collaborating source enrolled patients while the infection was active and tracked those patients longitudinally over the course of disease. Each collaborating institution followed its own protocols to collect whole blood in K2EDTA tubes. For TCRbeta analysis, collaborator samples were shipped as frozen whole blood, as isolated PBMCs, or as DNA extracted from either sample type. This sequence was found in a middle-aged man with COVID-19, enrolled during active disease. The sequenced material came from peripheral blood. The chain is encoded by TRBV9 joined to TRBJ2-5; the D gene cannot be resolved reliably. The CDR3 reads as follows: CASSVGRETQYF. The DNA is TGTGCCAGCAGCGTAGGGCGGGAGACCCAGTACTTC.